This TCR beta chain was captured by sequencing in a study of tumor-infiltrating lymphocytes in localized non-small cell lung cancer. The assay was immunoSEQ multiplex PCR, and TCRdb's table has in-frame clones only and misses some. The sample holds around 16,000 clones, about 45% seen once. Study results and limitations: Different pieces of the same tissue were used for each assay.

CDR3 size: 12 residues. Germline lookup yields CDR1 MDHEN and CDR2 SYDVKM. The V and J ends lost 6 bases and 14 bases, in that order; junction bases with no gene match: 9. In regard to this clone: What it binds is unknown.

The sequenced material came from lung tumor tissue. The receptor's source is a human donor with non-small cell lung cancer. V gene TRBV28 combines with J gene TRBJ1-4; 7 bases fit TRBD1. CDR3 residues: CASSLADRVLFF. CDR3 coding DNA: TGTGCCAGCAGCCTAGCAGACAGGGTCCTGTTTTTT.